Described below is a single T cell receptor beta chain sequence and its context. The antigen remains unidentified. Priming with a constant-region primer yielded TCR beta cDNA from about 510 ng total RNA. Three rounds of nested multiplex PCR with slightly modified ARM-PCR produced TCR beta libraries. The first two PCR rounds, nine to ten cycles each, used TRBV1-TRBV30 forward primers and a C-beta reverse primer. TCRdb re-analysed the multiplex PCR reads in MiXCR, keeping a single row per CDR3 protein. Of roughly 180,000 distinct CDR3 sequences listed, about 60% are singletons. This specimen comes from a study of tumor-infiltrating lymphocytes in primary liver carcinoma. Across the study: Patients had primary liver carcinoma treated by surgical resection.

The junction had 3 bases not matched to a gene; V was cut back by 2 bases and J by 8 bases. CDR1 is WSHSY and CDR2 is SAAADI in the germline V gene. The CDR3 runs 13 residues. The study's findings and limits: Each sample was bulk and unsorted; consequently, CD4+ and CD8+ repertoires were not compared. Paired tumor-adjacent and tumor-blood samples overlapped less than tumor region pairs did.

Researchers drew blood RNA from unsorted whole blood and extracted germline DNA as well. The authors collected approximately 4 milliliters of peripheral blood before surgery. The receptor comes from a middle-aged man with primary liver carcinoma and hepatitis B virus infection. The gene calls are TRBV10-2 and TRBJ1-1, with 9 bases that match TRBD1. The specimen was peripheral blood. The CDR3 here is CASSEVGQGEAFF. The CDR3 nucleotides are TGCGCCAGCAGTGAGGTGGGACAGGGAGAAGCTTTCTTT.